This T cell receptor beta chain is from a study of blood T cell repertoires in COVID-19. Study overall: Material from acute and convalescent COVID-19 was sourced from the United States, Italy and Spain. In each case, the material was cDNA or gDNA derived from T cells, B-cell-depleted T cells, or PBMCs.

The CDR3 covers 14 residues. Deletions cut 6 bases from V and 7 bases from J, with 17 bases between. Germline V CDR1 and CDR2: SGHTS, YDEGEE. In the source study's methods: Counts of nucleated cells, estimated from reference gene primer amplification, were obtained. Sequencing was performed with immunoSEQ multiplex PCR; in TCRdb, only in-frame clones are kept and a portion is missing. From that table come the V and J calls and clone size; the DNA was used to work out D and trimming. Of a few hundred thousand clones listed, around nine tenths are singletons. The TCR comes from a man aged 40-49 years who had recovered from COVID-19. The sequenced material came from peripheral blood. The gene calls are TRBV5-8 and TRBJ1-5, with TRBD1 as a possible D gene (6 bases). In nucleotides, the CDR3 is TGTGCCAGCACCACCACAGGGTTTGGACAGCCCCAGCATTTT. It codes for CASTTTGFGQPQHF.